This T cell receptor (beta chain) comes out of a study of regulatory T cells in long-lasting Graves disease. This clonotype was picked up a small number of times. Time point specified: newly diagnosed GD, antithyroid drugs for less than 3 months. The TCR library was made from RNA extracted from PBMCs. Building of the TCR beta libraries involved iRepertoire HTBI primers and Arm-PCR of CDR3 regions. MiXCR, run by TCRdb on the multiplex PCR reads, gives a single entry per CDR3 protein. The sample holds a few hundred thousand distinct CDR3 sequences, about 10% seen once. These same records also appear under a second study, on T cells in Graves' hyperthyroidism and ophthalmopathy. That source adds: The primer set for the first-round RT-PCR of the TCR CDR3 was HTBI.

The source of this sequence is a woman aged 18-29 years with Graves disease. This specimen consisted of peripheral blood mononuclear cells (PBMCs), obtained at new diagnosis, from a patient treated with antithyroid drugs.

As DNA, the CDR3 is TGCAGTGCTAGAGGACCGAATGGCTACACCTTC. It specifies CSARGPNGYTF. This chain links TRBV20-1 with TRBJ1-2; no clear D gene. V was shortened by 1 base and J by 6 bases, with 6 bases between the two germline ends. Germline assignment: CDR1 DFQATT and CDR2 SNEGSKA (reference sequence). The CDR3 sequence is 11 residues long.